This TCR beta chain was retrieved from a study of cytotoxic CD8 clonotypes in ibrutinib-treated CLL (dated by TCRdb to about 2021). Study-wide context: The cohort included roughly 15 treatment-naive and ten to eleven relapsed/refractory patients; about 18 were IGHV unmutated. Every sample from remission and from progressive disease was obtained while the patients were still on ibrutinib. Response samples were obtained after a median of approximately eleven months of treatment, with a range of about 6 to 36 months. Of the 70 to 100 people in the trial, around 26 had longitudinal samples available. Cryopreserved peripheral blood mononuclear cells were obtained before treatment, at response, and at either sustained remission or disease progression. Responses were partial in roughly 24 patients and complete in 2; after median approximately 5.5 years follow-up, about 14 stayed in remission and roughly twelve progressed. An average of about 260,000 productive templates and 94,082 productive rearrangements was obtained per sample.

Points on this clone: Its antigen has not been determined. Per-base qualities were not stored, and no clone one base away is much larger.

Overall results and qualifications from the work: Lymph node repertoires were not examined, and the timing of sampling was not matched between patients in sustained remission and those whose disease progressed. An increase in clonality was observed at ibrutinib response, with clonality remaining stable during sustained remission and falling back toward baseline at progression. Baseline clonality was found to be higher than that of age-matched healthy donors and was strongly correlated with circulating CD8+ T-cell counts. Public clonotypes were rare and either shrank or stayed stable during treatment, and the rise in clonality at ibrutinib response reflected expansion of private clonotypes.

Per the publication, the time point label means: 12 months on ibrutinib. Approximately 2 micrograms of genomic DNA were extracted from cryopreserved PBMCs for TCR beta library preparation. Longitudinal blood samples from CLL patients receiving ibrutinib monotherapy were subjected to high-throughput TCR beta sequencing. Patients were enrolled in a phase 2 open-label single-center ibrutinib monotherapy trial. Each clonotype received, on average, approximately 9.9x coverage in deep resolution sequencing performed on a MiSeq, where the target depth lay between 1 in 1 million and 1 in 200,000 T cells. The immunoSEQ hsTCRB Kit was used to generate the TCR beta libraries. Under the source paper's analysis protocol: ImmunoSEQ Data Assistant and ImmunoSEQ Analyzer were used for data analysis, and V, D and J genes were assigned according to IMGT definitions. Clonality, which ranges from 0 to 1, was calculated as one minus the normalized Shannon entropy of productive rearrangement frequencies. Only overrepresented clonotypes making up at least 0.05% of each patient's repertoire were included in the public clonotype analysis. Repertoires from thirteen age-matched healthy donors in immuneACCESS were used as clonality controls. TCRdb took this table from immuneACCESS and kept in-frame rearrangements with V and J called. Such tables lack part of the clones; where checked against another copy, unresolved V genes explain under half of the gap, and the rest is unexplained. The V and J calls and clone size are taken from that table; D and trimming were inferred from the DNA. The sample profile shows 130,000 or so clones; roughly 77% of them were found once. The ten largest make up roughly a quarter of the sample.

V is reduced by 6 bases and J by 4 bases, leaving a spacing of 11 bases between them. The CDR3 runs 13 amino acids, cysteine and phenylalanine included. Of the read, only the CDR3 DNA is kept; its 39 bases are in frame from base 1. For CDR1 and CDR2, the germline V gene lists SNHLY and FYNNEI. The rearrangement combines TRBV2 with TRBJ2-3; the D segment could be TRBD2, given 6 matching bases. Material: PBMCs, obtained after 12 months of ibrutinib treatment. This receptor was obtained from a human donor with chronic lymphocytic leukemia. The CDR3 sequence is CASRGSGADTQYF. The DNA is TGTGCCAGCAGAGGCTCGGGGGCAGATACGCAGTATTTT.